These 17 T cell receptor beta chains came from one sample sequenced in a study of early T cells in non-severe SARS-CoV-2 infection. TCRdb passed the 5' RACE reads through MiXCR, listing each CDR3 protein once. Altogether tens of thousands of distinct CDR3 sequences are present, 3.6% being singletons, with the ten largest covering around 5.6%. The sample comprised whole blood. The receptor set was obtained from an adult who was a healthcare worker with PCR-confirmed SARS-CoV-2 infection or an uninfected control (not recorded which).

This clonotype has a count of ten or more. The rearrangement links TRBV20-1 to TRBJ2-7; D unresolved. The CDR3 runs 13 residues. Germline CDR1 reads DFQATT; CDR2 reads SNEGSKA (reference sequence). Deletions cut 0 bases from V and 3 bases from J, with 9 bases between. CDR3 in amino acids: CSARDEENYEQYF. As DNA, the CDR3 is TGCAGTGCTAGAGATGAAGAGAACTACGAGCAGTACTTC.

This clonotype came up many times. V is TRBV6-6 and J is TRBJ1-3; unclear D gene. The CDR3 consists of 14 residues. Germline CDR1 MNHNY, CDR2 SVGAGI (reference sequence). Deletions cut 4 bases from V and 0 bases from J, with 7 bases between. The CDR3 DNA sequence: TGTGCCAGCAGTTTTGGCAGCTCTGGAAACACCATATATTTT. Protein sequence: CASSFGSSGNTIYF.

In its sample, this clonotype was seen many times. The CDR3 loop reads CASSSGTSGYNEQFF. The CDR3 bases are TGTGCCAGCAGCTCCGGGACTAGCGGTTACAATGAGCAGTTCTTC. This chain links TRBV7-2 with TRBJ2-1, with 11 bases that match TRBD2. The V gene end was trimmed by 4 bases and the J gene end by 4 bases; junction bases not matched to a gene: 3. The germline V gene has CDR1 SGHTA and CDR2 FQGNSA. This CDR3 contains 15 residues.

There are a few counts of this clonotype. The chain is built from TRBV7-6 and TRBJ2-5, with D unclear. The ends were cut back, 1 base at V and 5 bases at J, with 8 bases in the middle. Germline values: CDR1 SGHVS, CDR2 FNYEAQ. The CDR3 is 13 amino acids. CDR3 amino acids: CASSLVVSETQYF. CDR3 DNA sequence: TGTGCCAGCAGCTTAGTAGTTAGCGAGACCCAGTACTTC.

This clonotype was detected ten times or more. This chain connects TRBV11-2 to TRBJ2-1, with no clear D. V lost 5 bases to trimming and J lost 8 bases, with 16 bases between them. Germline CDR1 SGHAT, CDR2 FQNNGV. This CDR3 is 14 amino acids long. The CDR3 sequence: CASSVSARVHEQFF. The CDR3 DNA is TGTGCCAGCAGCGTAAGCGCTAGGGTTCATGAGCAGTTCTTC.

This clonotype was seen many times. This rearrangement joins TRBV28 to TRBJ2-3; D possibly corresponds to TRBD1 (5 bases). Germline assignment: CDR1 MDHEN and CDR2 SYDVKM. With 5 bases removed from V and 0 bases from J, the gap between germline ends came to 15 bases. The CDR3 length is 16 residues. The CDR3 DNA follows: TGTGCCAGCAGTCCTCCCGGCAGGGCTAGCACAGATACGCAGTATTTT. This gives the protein CASSPPGRASTDTQYF.

This clonotype was counted ten times or more. CDR3 bases: TGTGCCAGCTCACCAGAACCCCCATCGACTGGCTACACCTTC. Translated: CASSPEPPSTGYTF. The chain joins TRBV18 to TRBJ1-2, with no clear D. The CDR3 is 14 amino acids. CDR1 is KGHSH, CDR2 LQKENI, per germline. Trimming removed 2 bases from V and 7 bases from J, with 14 bases in between.

This clonotype was recorded many times. This chain connects TRBV28 to TRBJ1-1, with 8 bases matching TRBD1. The junction had 11 bases not matched to a gene; V was cut back by 4 bases and J by 4 bases. The CDR3 is made up of 16 amino acids. CDR1 is MDHEN and CDR2 is SYDVKM in the germline V gene. CDR3 in amino acids: CASSSWGTGEGTEAFF. DNA of the CDR3: TGTGCCAGCAGTTCTTGGGGGACAGGCGAGGGCACTGAAGCTTTCTTT.

This clonotype has at least ten counts. The genes are TRBV7-8 and TRBJ2-1; D is unclear. The germline V gene has CDR1 SGHVS and CDR2 FQNEAQ. V lost 3 bases, J lost 0 bases, and 15 bases lay in between. The CDR3 spans 17 residues. CDR3 sequence (DNA): TGTGCCAGCAGCTTTTCTAAAGCGAAATACTCCTACAATGAGCAGTTCTTC. It specifies CASSFSKAKYSYNEQFF.

By share, this clonotype ranks as medium-sized. The rearrangement uses TRBV6-2 or TRBV6-3 and TRBJ1-6, with a weak D call TRBD1 (5 bases). Trimming took off 6 bases at V and 10 bases at J, with 16 bases between the two ends. This CDR3 is built from 14 residues. Looked up from germline, CDR1 is MNHEY and CDR2 is SVGEGT. CDR3 sequence: CASSPSRQSSPLHF. The CDR3 region has the DNA TGTGCCAGCAGCCCCTCCCGACAGTCGTCACCCCTCCACTTT.

This clonotype was recorded at least ten times. V is TRBV5-1 and J is TRBJ2-3; D remains unclear. Trimming removed 0 bases at V and 3 bases at J, with 8 bases between. Germline V lookup: CDR1 SGHRS, CDR2 YFSETQ. The CDR3 totals 14 residues. CDR3 DNA sequence: TGCGCCAGCAGCTTGGAAACTATAACAGATACGCAGTATTTT. Its translation: CASSLETITDTQYF.

This clonotype was picked up a small number of times. The V call is TRBV29-1, the J call TRBJ2-5; possibly TRBD1 for D (6 bases). In germline, CDR1 is SQVTM, CDR2 ANQGSEA. The CDR3 totals 13 residues. V dropped 4 bases and J dropped 5 bases, with 14 bases sitting between them. CDR3 in DNA: TGCAGCGTTGCGGTTGCAGGGGTGGAGACCCAGTACTTC. It is translated as CSVAVAGVETQYF. Drawing the rest from reference TRBV29-1 and TRBJ2-5, the complete variable domain is SAVISQKPSRDICQRGTSLTIQCQVDSQVTMMFWYRQQPGQSLTLIATANQGSEATYESGFVIDKFPISRPNLTFSTLTVSNMSPEDSSIYLCSVAVAGVETQYFGPGTRLLVL.

This clonotype was observed at least ten times. V usage is TRBV19 and J usage is TRBJ2-3; 13 nucleotides match TRBD2. Germline V gives CDR1 LNHDA, CDR2 SQIVND (reference sequence). V was clipped by 5 bases and J by 6 bases; unmatched bases: 5. The CDR3 extends over 15 amino acids. This chain's CDR3 is CASSGGLAGMDTQYF. CDR3 DNA sequence: TGTGCCAGTAGTGGGGGACTAGCGGGAATGGATACGCAGTATTTT.

This clonotype was seen ten or more times. The V and J genes are TRBV7-2 and TRBJ1-1; a weak D match, TRBD1 (5 bases). The germline V gene has CDR1 SGHTA and CDR2 FQGNSA. This CDR3 has 14 residues. With 5 bases removed from V and 0 bases from J, the gap between germline ends came to 10 bases. CDR3 loop: CASSQTQVNTEAFF. The CDR3 nucleotides read TGTGCCAGCAGCCAAACACAGGTGAACACTGAAGCTTTCTTT.

This clonotype is labeled as medium-sized. This chain uses TRBV12-3 or TRBV12-4 with TRBJ2-3, with 13 bases lining up with TRBD2. V shed 5 bases and J 3 bases; nucleotides not matched to a gene: 11. The CDR3 spans 18 residues. Here the CDR3 reads CASSLDQILAGGTDTQYF. The CDR3, as DNA: TGTGCCAGCAGTCTAGACCAGATACTAGCGGGAGGGACAGATACGCAGTATTTT.

The chain uses TRBV6-1 and TRBJ1-2; 7 bases are shared with TRBD1. The CDR3 is 14 residues long. CDR1 is MNHNS and CDR2 is SASEGT in the germline V gene. J was trimmed by 4 bases and V by 1 base; bases with no gene match: 3. CDR3 DNA sequence: TGTGCCAGCAGTGAAGGGACAGGACTCTATGGCTACACCTTC. This sequence encodes CASSEGTGLYGYTF.

This clonotype is labeled as medium-sized. The rearrangement joins TRBV7-2 to TRBJ2-7, with 9 bases that match TRBD1. The CDR3 spans 18 residues. Germline values: CDR1 SGHTA, CDR2 FQGNSA. Unmatched junction bases numbered 22, after V lost 5 bases and J lost 8 bases. The CDR3, as DNA: TGTGCCAGCAGCCCCTTGCGGACAGGGGATCTGGGACAAAAGAAGCAGTACTTC. Protein sequence: CASSPLRTGDLGQKKQYF.